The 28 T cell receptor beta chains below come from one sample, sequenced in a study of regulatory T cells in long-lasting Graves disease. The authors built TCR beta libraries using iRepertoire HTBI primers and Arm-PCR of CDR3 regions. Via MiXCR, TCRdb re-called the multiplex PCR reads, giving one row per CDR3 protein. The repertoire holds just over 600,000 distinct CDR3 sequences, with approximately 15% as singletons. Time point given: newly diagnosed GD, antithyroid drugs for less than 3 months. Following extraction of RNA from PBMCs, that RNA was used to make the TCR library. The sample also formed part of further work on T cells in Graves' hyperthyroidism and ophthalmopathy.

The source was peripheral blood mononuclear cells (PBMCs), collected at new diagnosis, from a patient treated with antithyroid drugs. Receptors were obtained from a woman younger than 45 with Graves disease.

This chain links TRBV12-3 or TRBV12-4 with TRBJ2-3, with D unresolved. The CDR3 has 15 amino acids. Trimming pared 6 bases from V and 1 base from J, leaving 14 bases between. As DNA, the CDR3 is TGTGCCAGCAGGTTTCGGCTACTCGGCACAGATACGCAGTATTTT. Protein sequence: CASRFRLLGTDTQYF.

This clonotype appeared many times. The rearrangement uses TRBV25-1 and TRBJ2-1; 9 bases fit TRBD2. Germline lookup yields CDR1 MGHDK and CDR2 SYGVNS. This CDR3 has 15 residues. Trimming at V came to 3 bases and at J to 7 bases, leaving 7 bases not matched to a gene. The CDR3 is CASSESGRTRNEQFF. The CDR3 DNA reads TGTGCCAGCAGTGAGAGCGGGAGGACGCGGAATGAGCAGTTCTTC.

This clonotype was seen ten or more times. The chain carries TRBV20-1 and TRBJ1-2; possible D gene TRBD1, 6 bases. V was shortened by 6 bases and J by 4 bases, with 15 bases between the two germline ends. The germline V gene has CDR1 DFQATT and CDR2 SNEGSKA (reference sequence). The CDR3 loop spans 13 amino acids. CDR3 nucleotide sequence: TGCAGTGCACGACAGGCTGAGGGCTATGGCTACACCTTC. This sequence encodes CSARQAEGYGYTF.

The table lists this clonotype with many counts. DNA of the CDR3: TGCAGTGCCCTGCCCCCCCTCGGACTTTCCTACGAGCAGTACTTC. It is translated as CSALPPLGLSYEQYF. This chain connects TRBV20-1 to TRBJ2-7; TRBD2 is a possible D gene (5 bases). This CDR3 region has 15 residues. Per the germline V gene, CDR1 is DFQATT and CDR2 is SNEGSKA (reference sequence). Trimming took 6 bases from V and 1 from J, leaving 19 bases between them.

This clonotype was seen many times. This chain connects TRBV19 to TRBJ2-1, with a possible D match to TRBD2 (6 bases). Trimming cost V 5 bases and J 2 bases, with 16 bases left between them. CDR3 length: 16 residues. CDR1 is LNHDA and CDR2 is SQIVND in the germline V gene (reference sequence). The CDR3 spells CASSSQAGAPYNEQFF. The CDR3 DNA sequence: TGTGCCAGTAGTTCCCAAGCGGGCGCACCCTACAATGAGCAGTTCTTC.

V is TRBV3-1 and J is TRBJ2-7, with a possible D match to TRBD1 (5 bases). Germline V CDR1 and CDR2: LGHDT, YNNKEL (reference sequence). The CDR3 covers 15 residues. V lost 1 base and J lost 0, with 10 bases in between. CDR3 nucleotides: TGTGCCAGCAGCCAAGTTTTGGGGCCCTCCTACGAGCAGTACTTC. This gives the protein CASSQVLGPSYEQYF.

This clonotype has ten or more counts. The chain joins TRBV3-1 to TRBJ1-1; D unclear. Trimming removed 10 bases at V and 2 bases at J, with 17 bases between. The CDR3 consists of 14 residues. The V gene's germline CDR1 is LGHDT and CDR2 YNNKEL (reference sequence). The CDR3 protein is CATGLGTSNTEAFF. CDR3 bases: TGTGCCACCGGACTGGGCACCTCTAACACTGAAGCTTTCTTT. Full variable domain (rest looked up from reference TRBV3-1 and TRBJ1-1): DTAVSQTPKYLVTQMGNDKSIKCEQNLGHDTMYWYKQDSKKFLKIMFSYNNKELIINETVPNRFSPKSPDKAHLNLHINSLELGDSAVYFCATGLGTSNTEAFFGQGTRLTVV.

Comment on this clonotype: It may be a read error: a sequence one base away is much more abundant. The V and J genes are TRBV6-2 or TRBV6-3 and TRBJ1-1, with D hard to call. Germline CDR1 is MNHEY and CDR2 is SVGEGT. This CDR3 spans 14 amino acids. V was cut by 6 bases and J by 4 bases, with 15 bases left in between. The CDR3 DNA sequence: TGTGCCAGCAGATTTGGATTAGAGGTCACTGAAGCTTTCTTT. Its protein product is CASRFGLEVTEAFF.

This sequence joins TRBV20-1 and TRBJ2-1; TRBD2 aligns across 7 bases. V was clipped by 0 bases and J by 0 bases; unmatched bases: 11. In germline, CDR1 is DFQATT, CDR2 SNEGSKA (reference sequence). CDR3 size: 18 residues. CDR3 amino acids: CSARDYATSVSSYNEQFF. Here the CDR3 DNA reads TGCAGTGCTAGAGATTACGCCACTAGCGTTAGCTCCTACAATGAGCAGTTCTTC.

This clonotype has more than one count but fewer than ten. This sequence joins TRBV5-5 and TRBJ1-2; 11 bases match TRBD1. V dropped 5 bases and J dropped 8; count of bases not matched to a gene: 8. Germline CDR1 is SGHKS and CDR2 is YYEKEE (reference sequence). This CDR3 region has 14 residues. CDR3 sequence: CASSWGQGDQGYTF. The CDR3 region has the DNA TGTGCCAGCAGTTGGGGACAGGGGGATCAGGGCTACACCTTC.

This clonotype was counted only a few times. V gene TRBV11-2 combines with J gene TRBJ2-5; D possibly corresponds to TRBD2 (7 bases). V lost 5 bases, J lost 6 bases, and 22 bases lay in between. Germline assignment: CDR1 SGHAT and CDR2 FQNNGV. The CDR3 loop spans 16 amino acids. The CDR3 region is CASSPATRGGSQTQYF. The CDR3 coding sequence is TGTGCCAGCAGCCCCGCAACGAGGGGGGGATCTCAGACCCAGTACTTC.

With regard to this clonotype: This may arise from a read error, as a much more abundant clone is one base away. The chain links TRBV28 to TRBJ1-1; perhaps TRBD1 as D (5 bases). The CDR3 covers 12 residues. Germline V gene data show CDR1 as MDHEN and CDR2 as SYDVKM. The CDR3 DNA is TGTGCCAGCAGTCCGGACACCCGTGAAGCTTCCTTT. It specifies CASSPDTREASF.

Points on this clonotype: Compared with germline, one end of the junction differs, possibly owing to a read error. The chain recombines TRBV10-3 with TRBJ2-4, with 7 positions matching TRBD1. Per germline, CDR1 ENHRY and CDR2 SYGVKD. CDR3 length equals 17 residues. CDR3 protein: CASSLAPLLRDRNIKYF. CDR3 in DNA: TGTGCCAGCAGTTTAGCGCCCCTACTCCGGGACAGAAACATTAAGTACTTC.

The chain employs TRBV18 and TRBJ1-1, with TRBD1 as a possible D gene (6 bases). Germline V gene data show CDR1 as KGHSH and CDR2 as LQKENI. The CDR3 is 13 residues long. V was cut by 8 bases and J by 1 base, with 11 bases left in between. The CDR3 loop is CASPPDRNTEAFF. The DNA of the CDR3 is TGTGCCAGCCCGCCGGACAGGAACACTGAAGCTTTCTTT.

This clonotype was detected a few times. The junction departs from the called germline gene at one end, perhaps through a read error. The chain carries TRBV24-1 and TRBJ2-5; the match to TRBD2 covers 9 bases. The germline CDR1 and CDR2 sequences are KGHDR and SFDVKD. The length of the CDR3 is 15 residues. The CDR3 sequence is CATSDFSGSQETKYF. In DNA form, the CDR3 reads TGTGCCACCAGTGATTTTAGCGGGAGCCAAGAGACCAAGTACTTC.

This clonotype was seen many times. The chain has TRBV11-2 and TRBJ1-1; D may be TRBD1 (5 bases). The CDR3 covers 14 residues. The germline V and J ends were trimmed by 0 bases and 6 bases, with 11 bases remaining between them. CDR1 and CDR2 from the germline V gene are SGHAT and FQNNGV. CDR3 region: CASSLDKGIAEAFF. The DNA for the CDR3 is TGTGCCAGCAGCTTAGATAAGGGGATAGCTGAAGCTTTCTTT.

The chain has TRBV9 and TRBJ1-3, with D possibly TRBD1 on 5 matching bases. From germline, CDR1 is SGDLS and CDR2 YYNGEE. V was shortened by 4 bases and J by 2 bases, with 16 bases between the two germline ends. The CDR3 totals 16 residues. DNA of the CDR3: TGTGCCAGCAGCCCGCGGGACCGGGGTCCTGGAAACACCATATATTTT. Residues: CASSPRDRGPGNTIYF.

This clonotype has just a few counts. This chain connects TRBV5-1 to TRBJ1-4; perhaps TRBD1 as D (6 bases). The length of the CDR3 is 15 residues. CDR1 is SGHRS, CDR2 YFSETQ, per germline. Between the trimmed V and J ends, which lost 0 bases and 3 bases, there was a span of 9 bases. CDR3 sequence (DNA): TGCGCCAGCAGCTTGGAGGGGGTAGCTAATGAAAAACTGTTTTTT. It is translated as CASSLEGVANEKLFF.

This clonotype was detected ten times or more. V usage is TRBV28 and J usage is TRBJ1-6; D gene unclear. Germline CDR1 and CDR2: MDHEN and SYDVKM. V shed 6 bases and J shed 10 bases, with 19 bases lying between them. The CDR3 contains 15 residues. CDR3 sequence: CASRPLGRRASPLHF. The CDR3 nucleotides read TGTGCCAGCAGGCCTCTGGGGAGAAGGGCATCACCCCTCCACTTT.

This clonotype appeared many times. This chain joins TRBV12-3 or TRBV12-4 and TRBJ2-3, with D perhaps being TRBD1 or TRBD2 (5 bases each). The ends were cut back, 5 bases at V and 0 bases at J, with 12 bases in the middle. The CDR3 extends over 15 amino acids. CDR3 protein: CASSTGPPSTDTQYF. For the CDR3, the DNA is TGTGCCAGCAGTACGGGACCCCCTAGCACAGATACGCAGTATTTT.

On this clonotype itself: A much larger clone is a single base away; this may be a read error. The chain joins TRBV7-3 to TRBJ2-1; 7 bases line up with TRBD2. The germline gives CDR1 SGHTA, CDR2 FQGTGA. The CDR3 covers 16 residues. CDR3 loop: CAGSLSAAGASREQFF. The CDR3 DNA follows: TGTGCCGGCAGCTTATCGGCCGCGGGAGCTTCGAGAGAGCAGTTCTTC.

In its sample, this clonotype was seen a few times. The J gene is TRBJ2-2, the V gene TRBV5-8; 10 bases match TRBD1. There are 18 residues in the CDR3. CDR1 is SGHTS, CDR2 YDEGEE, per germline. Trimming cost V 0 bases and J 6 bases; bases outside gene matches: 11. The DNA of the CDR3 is TGTGCCAGCAGCTTGGTCCGGGACAGGGGTGATCTCGCCGGGGAGCTGTTTTTT. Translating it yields CASSLVRDRGDLAGELFF.

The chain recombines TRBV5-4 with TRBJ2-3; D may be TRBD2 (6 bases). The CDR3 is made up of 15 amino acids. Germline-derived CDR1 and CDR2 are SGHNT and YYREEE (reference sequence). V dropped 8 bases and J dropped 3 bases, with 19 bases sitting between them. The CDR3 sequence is CASNPGLGRTDTQYF. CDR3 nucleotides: TGTGCCAGTAACCCGGGACTCGGAAGGACAGATACGCAGTATTTT.

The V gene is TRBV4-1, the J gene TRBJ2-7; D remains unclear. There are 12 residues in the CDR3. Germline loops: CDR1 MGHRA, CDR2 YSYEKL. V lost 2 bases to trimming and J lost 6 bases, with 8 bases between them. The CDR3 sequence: CASSQPAGEQYF. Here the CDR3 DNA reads TGCGCCAGCAGCCAACCTGCCGGCGAGCAGTACTTC.

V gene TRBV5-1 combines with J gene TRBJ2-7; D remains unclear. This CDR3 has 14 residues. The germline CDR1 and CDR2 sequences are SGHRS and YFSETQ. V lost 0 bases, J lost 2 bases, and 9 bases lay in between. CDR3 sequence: CASSLESAAYEQYF. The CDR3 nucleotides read TGCGCCAGCAGCTTGGAGTCCGCAGCCTACGAGCAGTACTTC.

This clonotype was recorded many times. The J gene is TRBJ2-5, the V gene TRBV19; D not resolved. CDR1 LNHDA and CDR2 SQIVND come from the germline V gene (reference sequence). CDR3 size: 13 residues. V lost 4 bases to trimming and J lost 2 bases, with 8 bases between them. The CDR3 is CASSRRGQETQYF. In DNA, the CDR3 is TGTGCCAGTAGTAGGCGTGGGCAAGAGACCCAGTACTTC.

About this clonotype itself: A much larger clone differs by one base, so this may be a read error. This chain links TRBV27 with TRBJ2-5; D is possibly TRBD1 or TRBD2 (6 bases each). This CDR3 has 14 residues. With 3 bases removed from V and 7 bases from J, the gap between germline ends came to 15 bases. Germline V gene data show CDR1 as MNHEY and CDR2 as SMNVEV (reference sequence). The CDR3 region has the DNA TGTGCCAGCAGTTTTTCCCTAGGGGGAGGGACCCAGTACTTC. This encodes CASSFSLGGGTQYF.

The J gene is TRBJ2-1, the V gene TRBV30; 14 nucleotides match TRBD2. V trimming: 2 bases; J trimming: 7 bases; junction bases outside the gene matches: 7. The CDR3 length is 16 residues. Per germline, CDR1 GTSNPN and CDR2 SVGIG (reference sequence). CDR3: CAWSRGTSGGKNEQFF. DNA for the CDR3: TGTGCCTGGAGTCGAGGGACTAGCGGGGGCAAGAATGAGCAGTTCTTC.